One and the same sample provided the 7 T cell receptor beta chains below, sequenced in a study of beta chain features in type 1 diabetes. Regarding the study as a whole: A moderate, significant TCRB CDR3 shortening appeared in type 1 diabetes across four CD4+ subsets.

Sequencing targeted expressed TCRB transcripts, as all isolated RNA had been reverse transcribed. Data came from immunoSEQ multiplex PCR; TCRdb stores just in-frame clones and leaves some out. This table has 600,000 or so clones, roughly an eighth appearing once. What these receptors recognize is not known. The specimen was naive CD4+ T cells from blood. The receptors come from a man aged 30 to 45 with type 1 diabetes.

This sequence joins TRBV5-1 and TRBJ2-7, with a tentative D call TRBD2 (5 bases). The CDR3 is 15 residues long. Trimming removed 4 bases from V and 0 bases from J, with 14 bases in between. Germline V lookup: CDR1 SGHRS, CDR2 YFSETQ. CDR3 protein: CASSSEGRSSYEQYF. The CDR3, as DNA: TGCGCCAGCAGCAGCGAGGGTAGGAGCTCCTACGAGCAGTACTTC.

This clone turned up a few times. V usage is TRBV6-5 and J usage is TRBJ2-1; D not certain. Looked up from germline, CDR1 is MNHEY and CDR2 is SVGAGI. CDR3 length: 13 residues. V was cut by 5 bases and J by 9 bases, with 14 bases left in between. The CDR3 protein is CASSLTTGGEQFF. CDR3 DNA sequence: TGTGCCAGCAGTCTTACAACGGGCGGTGAGCAGTTCTTC.

This clone was detected only a few times. Other DNA sequences in this sample translate to the same CDR3. CDR3 amino acids: CASSVEGRTEAFF. The CDR3 DNA follows: TGTGCCAGCAGCGTAGAAGGGCGCACTGAAGCTTTCTTT. The chain links TRBV9 to TRBJ1-1; D is ambiguous. Germline loops: CDR1 SGDLS, CDR2 YYNGEE. The CDR3 is 13 residues long. The V gene lost 0 bases and the J gene lost 4 bases, with 7 bases spanning the gap.

In its sample, this clone was seen a few times. The V gene is TRBV29-1, the J gene TRBJ1-2, with D uncertain. Germline V gene data show CDR1 as SQVTM and CDR2 as ANQGSEA. V was trimmed by 6 bases and J by 5 bases, leaving 16 bases between them. The CDR3 has 13 residues. The CDR3 DNA reads TGCAGCGTAGAACTCGTTAGGCCGTATGGCTACACCTTC. Its protein product is CSVELVRPYGYTF.

In this sample, this clone turned up once. The chain employs TRBV19 and TRBJ2-1; the D is unclear. Germline V lookup: CDR1 LNHDA, CDR2 SQIVND (reference sequence). CDR3 length: 10 amino acids. V was pared by 8 bases and J by 8 bases, with 7 bases between. The CDR3 DNA reads as TGTGCCAGTGGTGGCTATGAGCAGTTCTTC. It is translated as CASGGYEQFF.

This clone was seen only a few times. The V and J genes are TRBV4-3 and TRBJ2-1; no definite D call. Germline V gene lookup returns CDR1 LGHNA and CDR2 YSLEER. CDR3 length: 14 residues. Trimming pared 0 bases from V and 3 bases from J, leaving 6 bases between. The CDR3 DNA reads as TGCGCCAGCAGCCAAGACCCCGACTACAATGAGCAGTTCTTC. Residues: CASSQDPDYNEQFF.

The rearrangement joins TRBV19 to TRBJ1-2; 7 bases map to TRBD1. Germline lookup yields CDR1 LNHDA and CDR2 SQIVND (reference sequence). The CDR3 has 13 residues. J gave up 12 bases and V 8 bases, and 15 bases lay outside the gene matches. The CDR3: CASGPGGTAGHTF. As DNA, the CDR3 is TGTGCCAGTGGTCCGGGAGGGACAGCTGGTCACACCTTC.